A selection of T cell receptor beta chains follows, all from one sample in a study of blood T cell repertoires in COVID-19. Sequencing was performed with immunoSEQ multiplex PCR; in TCRdb, only in-frame clones are kept and a portion is missing. The table has around 150,000 clones, approximately 90% seen once. The sample taken for sequencing was peripheral blood. These receptors originate from a man younger than 35 with acute or convalescent COVID-19. Each CDR3 is given with its conserved first and last residue. A D gene is named only where the DNA matches it firmly. Clone size appears in some rows only: once, few, many, or a class for an expanded clone.

cdr3_nt cdr3_aa j_call clone_size v_call d_call
TGTGCCAGCAGTTACCTCGGACAGGGCTCCTACAATGAGCAGTTCTTC CASSYLGQGSYNEQFF TRBJ2-1 - TRBV6-5 TRBD1
TGTGCCAGCAGCTTGCCCTTGGGACAGGGGCCCGCTTACAAAGATGAAGCTTTCTTT CASSLPLGQGPAYKDEAFF TRBJ1-1 - TRBV5-4 TRBD1
TGTGCCAGCAGCTTAGTGGTCGGGAACACCGGGGAGCTGTTTTTT CASSLVVGNTGELFF TRBJ2-2 - TRBV7-7 -
TGTGCCAGCAGCCAGCCGGGACAGGCTCGAAACTATGGCTACACCTTC CASSQPGQARNYGYTF TRBJ1-2 - TRBV19 TRBD1
TGTGCCAGCAGCCCAAGGACAGGGTTCTACGAGCAGTACTTC CASSPRTGFYEQYF TRBJ2-7 - TRBV9 TRBD1
TGTGCCAGCAGTCCTAGACAGGGAAGCCCCTACGAGCAGTACTTC CASSPRQGSPYEQYF TRBJ2-7 - TRBV9 TRBD1
TGTGCCAGCAGCGTAGCGACTAGCGGGGGCTACAATGAGCAGTTCTTC CASSVATSGGYNEQFF TRBJ2-1 - TRBV9 TRBD2
TGTGCCAGCAGCCCGCGGGACGGAGTTCAGTACTTC CASSPRDGVQYF TRBJ2-4 - TRBV11-2 -
TGTGCCAGCGGCCAGAACACTGAAGCTTTCTTT CASGQNTEAFF TRBJ1-1 - TRBV6-5 -
TGTGCCAGCAGCAAGAAGAGTGGCGGGAGACTCACAGATACGCAGTATTTT CASSKKSGGRLTDTQYF TRBJ2-3 - TRBV21-1 -
TGTGCCAGCAACCTCGACCCGGGACAGGGGAAGGACACTGAAGCTTTCTTT CASNLDPGQGKDTEAFF TRBJ1-1 - TRBV5-8 TRBD1
TGTGCCAGTTCGACAGGGGGCCTGACTGAAGCTTTCTTT CASSTGGLTEAFF TRBJ1-1 - TRBV19 TRBD1
TGTGCTAGTTTTTTTTCGGGGTCTCCGTCCTACGAGCAGTACTTC CASFFSGSPSYEQYF TRBJ2-7 - TRBV12-5 -
TGTGCCAGCAGTGGGAGCCTCGGGCAAAAACTGTTTTTT CASSGSLGQKLFF TRBJ1-4 few TRBV12-3/TRBV12-4 -
TGCAGCGTCTACGAACTTCAAGAGACCCAGTACTTC CSVYELQETQYF TRBJ2-5 - TRBV29-1 -
TGTGCCAGCAGTCTCAACAGGAAGAGAATAGGCAATCAGCCCCAGCATTTT CASSLNRKRIGNQPQHF TRBJ1-5 - TRBV7-7 -
TGTGCCAGTAGTATAGATGAGGGTTGGAGCAATCAGCCCCAGCATTTT CASSIDEGWSNQPQHF TRBJ1-5 - TRBV19 -
TGTGCCAGCTCATTCAGCGGGAAGAACACTGAAGCTTTCTTT CASSFSGKNTEAFF TRBJ1-1 - TRBV18 -
TGCAGTGCCGGAGTTAGGAACGAGCAGTACTTC CSAGVRNEQYF TRBJ2-7 few TRBV20-1 -
TGCGCCAGCAGCTATACCGGACAGGTTCCCTCCGGGGGCTATGGCTACACCTTC CASSYTGQVPSGGYGYTF TRBJ1-2 - TRBV5-1 TRBD1
TGCGCCAGCACCGCTTTGGATCTAGGAGACAATGAGCAGTTCTTC CASTALDLGDNEQFF TRBJ2-1 - TRBV5-1 -
TGTGCCAGCAGCGTAGACAGGAGCGGGGAGGGCTACACCTTC CASSVDRSGEGYTF TRBJ1-2 - TRBV9 -
TGTGCCAGCAGCTTGGCAGGGGCAGAAGCTTTCTTT CASSLAGAEAFF TRBJ1-1 - TRBV7-9 -
TGTGCCAGCAGTGAACGGGACAGGCGGTACGAGCAGTACTTC CASSERDRRYEQYF TRBJ2-7 - TRBV25-1 TRBD1
TGTGCCAGCAGCGTACTAGCGGGGGGGCCAGATACGCAGTATTTT CASSVLAGGPDTQYF TRBJ2-3 - TRBV5-4 TRBD2
TGTGCCAGCAGTTTACGTAATTCACCCCTCCACTTT CASSLRNSPLHF TRBJ1-6 - TRBV12-3/TRBV12-4 -
TGTGCCAGTAGTCCGGTTAGCGGCAGGTGGGAGCAGTACTTC CASSPVSGRWEQYF TRBJ2-7 - TRBV19 -
TGTGCCATCAATAAGGGGTTTGGCACTGAAGCTTTCTTT CAINKGFGTEAFF TRBJ1-1 - TRBV10-3 -
TGTGCCAGTAGGAGAGACAGGGTGAACACTGAAGCTTTCTTT CASRRDRVNTEAFF TRBJ1-1 - TRBV19 TRBD1
TGTGCCAGCAGCTTAGATCGAGGCAACACTGAAGCTTTCTTT CASSLDRGNTEAFF TRBJ1-1 - TRBV11-2 -
TGTGCCAGCAGTTATCCCCCGGGACAGAAGAGCACAGATACGCAGTATTTT CASSYPPGQKSTDTQYF TRBJ2-3 - TRBV28 TRBD1